A single sample gave rise to the 6 T cell receptor beta chains below, sequenced in a study of OX40 agonist ivuxolimab in advanced cancers. The assay was immunoSEQ multiplex PCR, and TCRdb's table has in-frame clones only and misses some. The table shows 50,000 to 55,000 clones, with 85% to 90% occurring only once. Specimen: CD4+ or CD8+ T cells sorted from blood, collected in a trial of the OX40 agonist ivuxolimab. The source of these receptors is an adult with an advanced solid tumor such as melanoma, head and neck, liver or kidney cancer.

This sequence joins TRBV6-6 and TRBJ1-4; 7 nucleotides match TRBD1. The CDR3 runs to 13 residues. With V trimmed by 4 bases and J by 6 bases, 2 bases remained unmatched. Germline CDR1 and CDR2: MNHNY and SVGAGI (reference sequence). In DNA, the CDR3 is TGTGCCAGCAGTTTGCAGGGGGATGAAAAACTGTTTTTT. It yields the protein CASSLQGDEKLFF.

This clone appeared once. The J gene is TRBJ1-1, the V gene TRBV7-2; D is perhaps TRBD1 (5 bases). The V end lost 3 bases, the J end lost 1 base, and 9 bases lay between the germline ends. From germline, CDR1 is SGHTA and CDR2 FQGNSA. The CDR3 length is 14 residues. CDR3 coding DNA: TGTGCCAGCAGCTTTGACAGATGGAACACTGAAGCTTTCTTT. Amino acids: CASSFDRWNTEAFF.

This rearrangement joins TRBV6-1 to TRBJ2-5, with D maybe TRBD1 (7 bases). Per germline, CDR1 MNHNS and CDR2 SASEGT. With 6 bases removed from V and 5 bases from J, the gap between germline ends came to 16 bases. CDR3 length: 14 amino acids. The chain's CDR3 is CASSVQGGWETQYF. The CDR3 DNA sequence: TGTGCCAGCAGCGTTCAGGGGGGTTGGGAGACCCAGTACTTC.

This clone was picked up one time. The gene calls are TRBV18 and TRBJ2-5; 9 nucleotides agree with TRBD2. The length of the CDR3 is 16 residues. After removal of 1 base from V and 2 bases from J, the junction contained 5 bases not matched to a gene. Germline-derived CDR1 and CDR2 are KGHSH and LQKENI. This CDR3 reads CASSPLLAGGQETQYF. For the CDR3, the DNA is TGTGCCAGCTCACCACTACTAGCGGGCGGACAAGAGACCCAGTACTTC.

The rearrangement links TRBV28 to TRBJ1-5; no firm D call. Germline V lookup: CDR1 MDHEN, CDR2 SYDVKM. V was trimmed by 8 bases and J by 3 bases, leaving 17 bases between them. This CDR3 has 15 amino acids. The CDR3, as DNA: TGTGCCAGCGTCCCCGCGAGGGAGAACAATCAGCCCCAGCATTTT. Translating it yields CASVPARENNQPQHF.

The rearrangement links TRBV11-2 to TRBJ1-1; D is possibly TRBD1 (6 bases). The CDR3 extends over 17 amino acids. Trimming took off 5 bases at V and 1 base at J, with 20 bases between the two ends. Germline CDR1 reads SGHAT; CDR2 reads FQNNGV. CDR3 in DNA: TGTGCCAGCAGCCCATCGGACAGTTTGGGTGGGAACACTGAAGCTTTCTTT. Translated: CASSPSDSLGGNTEAFF.